Following are 9 T cell receptor beta chains from one sample sequenced in a study of blood T cell repertoires in COVID-19. Produced via immunoSEQ multiplex PCR; TCRdb's table is partial and in-frame only. The data contain around 250,000 clones, 85% to 90% of them singletons. Sequences were obtained from PBMCs or T cells enriched from blood (not recorded which). The receptors shown here come from a man in his late teens or twenties who had recovered from COVID-19.

The chain recombines TRBV3-1 (or the pseudogene TRBV3-2) with TRBJ2-3, with 13 bases fitting TRBD2. Germline V gives CDR1 LGHDT, CDR2 YNNKEL (reference sequence). The V and J ends lost 0 bases and 0 bases, in that order; junction bases with no gene match: 12. CDR3 length: 21 residues. CDR3 region: CASSQDPRRGLAGTSTDTQYF. CDR3 nucleotides: TGTGCCAGCAGCCAAGATCCGAGGAGGGGACTAGCGGGGACTAGCACAGATACGCAGTATTTT.

This sequence joins TRBV4-1 and TRBJ1-2; possibly TRBD1 for D (5 bases). V lost 3 bases and J lost 3, with 11 bases in between. Germline lookup yields CDR1 MGHRA and CDR2 YSYEKL. This CDR3 has 14 residues. The CDR3 reads CASSHSREDYGYTF. DNA of the CDR3: TGCGCCAGCAGCCATTCCAGGGAGGACTATGGCTACACCTTC.

The chain has TRBV27 and TRBJ1-1; unclear D gene. The CDR3 is made up of 13 amino acids. Germline V gives CDR1 MNHEY, CDR2 SMNVEV (reference sequence). V was shortened by 6 bases and J by 7 bases, with 15 bases between the two germline ends. CDR3 nucleotide sequence: TGTGCCAGCAGCCCGGTTGGGGAGCTTGAAGCTTTCTTT. Amino acid sequence: CASSPVGELEAFF.

V and J are TRBV27 and TRBJ1-5; D is ambiguous. Trimming stripped 4 bases from V and 6 bases from J, with 16 bases between. The CDR3 runs 15 residues. Germline V gene lookup returns CDR1 MNHEY and CDR2 SMNVEV (reference sequence). The CDR3 region is CASSSTRDLIQPQHF. CDR3 nucleotides: TGTGCCAGCAGTTCCACCCGGGATTTAATTCAGCCCCAGCATTTT.

The chain uses TRBV7-8 and TRBJ1-5; TRBD1 agrees at 8 bases. CDR3 length equals 16 residues. With V trimmed by 4 bases and J by 7 bases, 12 bases remained unmatched. Germline values: CDR1 SGHVS, CDR2 FQNEAQ. In nucleotides, the CDR3 is TGTGCCAGCAGCTCGATCCCTCAGGGGGCCCGGCAGCCCCAGCATTTT. This codes for CASSSIPQGARQPQHF.

J is TRBJ1-5 and V is TRBV15; a weak D match, TRBD1 (5 bases). Trimming cost V 5 bases and J 3 bases, with 14 bases left between them. The CDR3 covers 15 residues. The germline V gene encodes CDR1 LNHNV and CDR2 YYDKDF (reference sequence). The CDR3 nucleotides are TGTGCCACCAGCCGGGCTACGGGGGTCAATCAGCCCCAGCATTTT. Amino acid sequence: CATSRATGVNQPQHF.

The chain recombines TRBV12-3 or TRBV12-4 with TRBJ1-1; D is ambiguous. This CDR3 is 10 amino acids long. Trimming took off 8 bases at V and 4 bases at J, with 5 bases between the two ends. Here the CDR3 DNA reads TGTGCCAGCGCACTCACTGAAGCTTTCTTT. This encodes CASALTEAFF.

The chain employs TRBV7-8 and TRBJ2-3; D call uncertain. The germline CDR1 and CDR2 sequences are SGHVS and FQNEAQ. CDR3 length: 15 residues. With 2 bases removed from V and 0 bases from J, the gap between germline ends came to 9 bases. The CDR3 is CASSLSTPSTDTQYF. The CDR3 nucleotides read TGTGCCAGCAGCTTAAGTACACCTAGCACAGATACGCAGTATTTT.

This sequence joins TRBV5-3 and TRBJ2-7; TRBD2 matches 7 bases. TRBV5-3 is known as an ORF, though its function is uncertain. This CDR3 has 11 residues. The CDR3 protein is CARSLVSRGLV. The CDR3 DNA follows: TGTGCCAGAAGCTTGGTTAGTCGGGGACTAGTC.